The 24 T cell receptor beta chains below all came from one sample that was sequenced in a study of blood T cells in healthy people across ages. Primers used in a second PCR of roughly 6 to 11 cycles were a sample-barcoded 5' primer and a J-beta primer mix. TCRdb ran MiXCR on the 5' RACE reads and lists one entry per CDR3 protein. The sample includes 800,000 or so distinct CDR3 sequences, about 25% of them seen just once. The data were also submitted as part of a second study, on T cells of mothers and their children.

The sample was blood. The receptor source for this set is a boy under 18 in good health.

The CDR3 here is CASSLAQGQYF. The CDR3 DNA sequence: TGTGCCAGCAGCTTAGCGCAGGGCCAGTACTTC. This sequence joins TRBV7-2 and TRBJ2-5, with D perhaps matching TRBD1 (5 bases). Germline-derived CDR1 and CDR2 are SGHTA and FQGNSA. The germline V and J ends were trimmed by 0 bases and 10 bases, with 6 bases remaining between them. The CDR3 has 11 amino acids.

The CDR3 loop reads CAIREGTPGGNIQYF. The CDR3 region has the DNA TGTGCCATCAGGGAGGGGACTCCTGGGGGAAACATTCAGTACTTC. The chain combines TRBV10-3 with TRBJ2-4; D might be TRBD2 (6 bases). Deletions cut 6 bases from V and 6 bases from J, with 18 bases between. The CDR3 runs to 15 residues. Germline CDR1 reads ENHRY; CDR2 reads SYGVKD.

The chain carries TRBV11-2 and TRBJ2-3, with a tentative D call TRBD1 (5 bases). The CDR3 contains 13 residues. The germline CDR1 and CDR2 sequences are SGHAT and FQNNGV. Trimming left V 5 bases short and J 9 bases short, with 15 bases between. The CDR3 loop is CASSPTSRVTQYF. The DNA for the CDR3 is TGTGCCAGCAGCCCCACGTCCAGGGTAACGCAGTATTTT.

The chain recombines TRBV29-1 with TRBJ1-2; a weak D match, TRBD1 (5 bases). Germline V lookup: CDR1 SQVTM, CDR2 ANQGSEA. This CDR3 has 11 residues. V was clipped by 4 bases and J by 8 bases, with 11 bases between them. CDR3 loop: CSVASGIGYTF. For the CDR3, the DNA is TGCAGCGTTGCTTCAGGGATAGGCTACACCTTC.

The sample holds a few counts of this clonotype. The genes are TRBV29-1 and TRBJ2-1; 10 bases align to TRBD1. The germline V gene has CDR1 SQVTM and CDR2 ANQGSEA. V gave up 0 bases and J gave up 4 bases; unmatched junction bases: 9. The CDR3 length is 17 residues. The CDR3 nucleotides read TGCAGCGTTGAAGACGTTACCGGGACAGGGGTATACAATGAGCAGTTCTTC. Protein product: CSVEDVTGTGVYNEQFF.

The chain combines TRBV5-1 with TRBJ1-6; D may be TRBD1 (6 bases). V was shortened by 0 bases and J by 0 bases, with 16 bases between the two germline ends. The CDR3 has 19 residues. In germline, CDR1 is SGHRS, CDR2 YFSETQ. The DNA for the CDR3 is TGCGCCAGCAGCTTGGGGGACAAGTATTGGAGCTCCTATAATTCACCCCTCCACTTT. Protein sequence: CASSLGDKYWSSYNSPLHF.

The sample holds a few counts of this clonotype. This rearrangement joins TRBV11-1 to TRBJ2-1; D is unresolved. Germline CDR1 SGHAT, CDR2 FQDESV (reference sequence). The V end lost 4 bases, the J end lost 2 bases, and 12 bases lay between the germline ends. This CDR3 comprises 15 residues. CDR3 region: CASSWGSATYNEQFF. CDR3 DNA: TGTGCCAGCAGCTGGGGATCAGCCACCTACAATGAGCAGTTCTTC. Supplemented by reference TRBV11-1 and TRBJ2-1, the full variable domain reads EAEVAQSPRYKITEKSQAVAFWCDPISGHATLYWYRQILGQGPELLVQFQDESVVDDSQLPKDRFSAERLKGVDSTLKIQPAELGDSAMYLCASSWGSATYNEQFFGPGTRLTVL.

This clonotype was counted ten times or more. The rearrangement joins TRBV6-1 to TRBJ2-1; D gene unclear. Trimming left V 6 bases short and J 4 bases short, with 13 bases between. The CDR3 covers 14 residues. Germline loops: CDR1 MNHNS, CDR2 SASEGT. The CDR3 DNA is TGTGCCAGCAGCGGACCCACCGTTTACAATGAGCAGTTCTTC. Translation: CASSGPTVYNEQFF.

This clonotype was detected a few times. This rearrangement joins TRBV29-1 to TRBJ2-3; perhaps TRBD1 as D (5 bases). V was pared by 1 base and J by 2 bases, with 13 bases between. CDR1 is SQVTM and CDR2 is ANQGSEA in the germline V gene. This CDR3 is 15 amino acids long. The CDR3 loop is CSVEGVAGFTDTQYF. The CDR3 nucleotides read TGCAGCGTTGAAGGCGTAGCAGGGTTCACAGATACGCAGTATTTT.

V usage is TRBV5-5 and J usage is TRBJ2-1; 7 bases map to TRBD1. This CDR3 has 16 amino acids. J lost 3 bases, V lost 7 bases, and 13 bases had no gene match. Germline CDR1 is SGHKS and CDR2 is YYEKEE (reference sequence). This CDR3 is CASGGLVGGNYNEQFF. The CDR3 nucleotides read TGTGCCAGCGGCGGCCTCGTAGGGGGCAACTACAATGAGCAGTTCTTC.

This clonotype has just a few counts. CDR3 loop: CASSGDRGDYEQYF. The CDR3 DNA sequence: TGTGCCAGCAGCGGGGACAGGGGGGACTACGAGCAGTACTTC. This sequence joins TRBV13 and TRBJ2-5, with 11 bases that match TRBD1. Gene TRBJ2-7 matches the end of the DNA better, so the J call may be wrong. Per germline, CDR1 PRHDT and CDR2 FYEKMQ (reference sequence). The CDR3 consists of 14 residues.

This clonotype was detected only a few times. This chain connects TRBV28 to TRBJ2-3, with 8 bases matching TRBD2. The V gene end was trimmed by 4 bases and the J gene end by 4 bases; junction bases not matched to a gene: 10. The CDR3 spans 16 residues. Germline V lookup: CDR1 MDHEN, CDR2 SYDVKM. The CDR3 loop reads CASSSPGGGGADTQYF. Here the CDR3 DNA reads TGTGCCAGCAGTTCCCCCGGGGGGGGTGGCGCAGATACGCAGTATTTT.

J is TRBJ2-3 and V is TRBV3-1; D may correspond to TRBD1 or TRBD2 (5 bases each). CDR1 and CDR2 from the germline V gene are LGHDT and YNNKEL (reference sequence). This CDR3 region has 17 residues. Deletions cut 3 bases from V and 4 bases from J, with 20 bases between. The CDR3 DNA reads as TGTGCCAGCAGCCATCTCTACCGGGGCCGAGGATCAGATACGCAGTATTTT. Its protein is CASSHLYRGRGSDTQYF.

This clonotype was counted a few times. Written as DNA, the CDR3 is TGTGCCAGCGGATCGGGACACCTGAACACTGAAGCTTTCTTT. Translated: CASGSGHLNTEAFF. V gene TRBV6-2 or TRBV6-3 combines with J gene TRBJ1-1, with D perhaps TRBD1 (6 bases). The V end was cut by 8 bases, the J end by 0 bases, with 13 bases between. CDR3 size: 14 residues. Germline V CDR1 and CDR2: MNHEY, SVGEGT.

The chain employs TRBV2 and TRBJ2-4; unclear D gene. V dropped 7 bases and J dropped 0 bases, with 10 bases sitting between them. This CDR3 region has 14 residues. Germline loops: CDR1 SNHLY, CDR2 FYNNEI. Here the CDR3 reads CASKTELAKNIQYF. The CDR3 coding sequence is TGTGCCAGCAAAACAGAACTAGCCAAAAACATTCAGTACTTC.

This clonotype was seen more than once but under ten times. The chain links TRBV18 to TRBJ2-1; D remains ambiguous. The length of the CDR3 is 12 residues. V gave up 5 bases and J gave up 9 bases, with 11 bases separating them. Germline CDR1 reads KGHSH; CDR2 reads LQKENI. CDR3 residues: CASSTTISEQFF. DNA for the CDR3: TGTGCCAGCTCAACCACAATCAGTGAGCAGTTCTTC.

The rearrangement joins TRBV5-1 to TRBJ2-3, with TRBD2 matching 16 bases. Trimming removed 4 bases from V and 2 bases from J; junction bases left unmatched: 7. This CDR3 spans 18 amino acids. Germline V gene sequence: CDR1 SGHRS, CDR2 YFSETQ. CDR3 nucleotide sequence: TGCGCCAGCAGCGGGGGACTAGCGGGAGGGTCTCCCACAGATACGCAGTATTTT. Its protein product is CASSGGLAGGSPTDTQYF.

The rearrangement links TRBV3-1 to TRBJ2-2; D uncertain. Trimming removed 6 bases from V and 9 bases from J, with 11 bases in between. CDR3 length: 12 amino acids. The germline V gene encodes CDR1 LGHDT and CDR2 YNNKEL (reference sequence). The DNA of the CDR3 is TGTGCCAGCAGTCACGGGTCCCGGGAGCTGTTTTTT. Encoded protein: CASSHGSRELFF.

V and J are TRBV29-1 and TRBJ2-5; 7 bases line up with TRBD2. Germline trimming cut 5 bases from V and 0 bases from J; bases unmatched to any gene: 12. Germline-derived CDR1 and CDR2 are SQVTM and ANQGSEA. The CDR3 consists of 16 residues. CDR3 DNA: TGCAGCGTTTTCGGCGGGAGCGATTTGTACCAAGAGACCCAGTACTTC. Amino acids: CSVFGGSDLYQETQYF.

This rearrangement joins TRBV6-1 to TRBJ1-1; maybe TRBD1 (5 bases). Trimming shortened V by 8 bases and J by 1 base, and 14 bases separated the two germline ends. This CDR3 region has 14 residues. CDR1 is MNHNS and CDR2 is SASEGT in the germline V gene. The CDR3 spells CASGRAQGNTEAFF. The DNA of the CDR3 is TGTGCCAGCGGGCGGGCCCAGGGGAACACTGAAGCTTTCTTT.

This clonotype was found a few times. The V gene is TRBV27, the J gene TRBJ1-2, with TRBD1 matching over 8 bases. The germline V gene encodes CDR1 MNHEY and CDR2 SMNVEV (reference sequence). This CDR3 is built from 13 residues. J was trimmed by 6 bases and V by 1 base; bases with no gene match: 1. CDR3 DNA: TGTGCCAGCAGTTTATACAGGGGGAATGGCTACACCTTC. Amino acid sequence: CASSLYRGNGYTF.

The chain recombines TRBV4-1 with TRBJ2-5; TRBD2 is a possible D gene (5 bases). Trimming stripped 1 base from V and 4 bases from J, with 13 bases between. The CDR3 spans 15 residues. The V gene's germline CDR1 is MGHRA and CDR2 YSYEKL. The CDR3 DNA sequence: TGCGCCAGCAGCCAAGTCCGCCCAGGAGGAGAGACCCAGTACTTC. Translated, it gives CASSQVRPGGETQYF.

The V and J genes are TRBV27 and TRBJ2-7; a possible D gene is TRBD1 (7 bases). The CDR3 covers 13 residues. Germline values: CDR1 MNHEY, CDR2 SMNVEV (reference sequence). Trimming removed 8 bases from V and 7 bases from J, with 18 bases in between. CDR3 protein: CASGRQGGEEQYF. The DNA for the CDR3 is TGTGCCAGCGGACGCCAGGGGGGAGAGGAGCAGTACTTC.

The CDR3 loop reads CSARDRDRSQETQYF. As DNA, the CDR3 is TGCAGTGCTAGAGATCGAGACAGATCACAAGAGACCCAGTACTTC. This chain connects TRBV20-1 to TRBJ2-5, with D possibly matching TRBD1 (5 bases). Trimming took 0 bases from V and 2 from J, leaving 13 bases between them. The CDR3 loop spans 15 amino acids. CDR1 DFQATT and CDR2 SNEGSKA come from the germline V gene (reference sequence).